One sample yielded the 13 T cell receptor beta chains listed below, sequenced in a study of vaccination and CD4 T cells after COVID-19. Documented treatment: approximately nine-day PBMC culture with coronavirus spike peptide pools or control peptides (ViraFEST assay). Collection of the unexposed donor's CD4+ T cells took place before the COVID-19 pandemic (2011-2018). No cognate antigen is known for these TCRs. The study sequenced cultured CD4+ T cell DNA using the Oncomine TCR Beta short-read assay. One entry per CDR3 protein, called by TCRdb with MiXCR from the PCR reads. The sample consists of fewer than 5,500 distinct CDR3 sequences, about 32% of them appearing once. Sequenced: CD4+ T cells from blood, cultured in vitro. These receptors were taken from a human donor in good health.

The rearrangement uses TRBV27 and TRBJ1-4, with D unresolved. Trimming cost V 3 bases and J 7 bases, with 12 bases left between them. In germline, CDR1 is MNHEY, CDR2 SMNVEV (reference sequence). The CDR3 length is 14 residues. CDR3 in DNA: TGTGCCAGCAGTTTCAGTAGACTGGGTGAAAAACTGTTTTTT. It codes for CASSFSRLGEKLFF.

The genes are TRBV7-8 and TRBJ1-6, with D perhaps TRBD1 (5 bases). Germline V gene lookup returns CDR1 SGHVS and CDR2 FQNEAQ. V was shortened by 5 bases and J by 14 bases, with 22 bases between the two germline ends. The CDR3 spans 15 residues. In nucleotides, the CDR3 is TGTGCCAGCAGCATTAAGGCTCAGTTGAGGGGTTCCCTCCACTTT. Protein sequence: CASSIKAQLRGSLHF. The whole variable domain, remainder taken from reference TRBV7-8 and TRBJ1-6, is GAGVSQSPRYKVAKRGQDVALRCDPISGHVSLFWYQQALGQGPEFLTYFQNEAQLDKSGLPSDRFFAERPEGSVSTLKIQRTQQEDSAVYLCASSIKAQLRGSLHFGNGTRLTVT.

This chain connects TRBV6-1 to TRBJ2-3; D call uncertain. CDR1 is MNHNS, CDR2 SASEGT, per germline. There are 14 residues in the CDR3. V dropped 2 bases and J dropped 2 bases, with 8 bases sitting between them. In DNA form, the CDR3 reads TGTGCCAGCAGTGAACAGTGGCACACAGATACGCAGTATTTT. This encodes CASSEQWHTDTQYF.

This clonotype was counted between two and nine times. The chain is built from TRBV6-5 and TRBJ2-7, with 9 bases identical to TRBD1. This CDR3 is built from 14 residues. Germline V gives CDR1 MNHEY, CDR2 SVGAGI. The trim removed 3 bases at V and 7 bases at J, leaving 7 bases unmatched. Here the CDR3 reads CASSYIQGAEEQYF. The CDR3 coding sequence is TGTGCCAGCAGTTATATACAGGGGGCGGAGGAGCAGTACTTC.

The CDR3 bases are TGTGCCAGCAGCCCCAAGGGGCGGGGGGGTCAAGAGACCCAGTACTTC. Protein: CASSPKGRGGQETQYF. J is TRBJ2-5 and V is TRBV4-2; 9 nucleotides line up with TRBD2. After removal of 4 bases from V and 2 bases from J, the junction contained 8 bases not matched to a gene. The CDR3 is 16 residues long. Looked up from germline, CDR1 is LGHNA and CDR2 is YNFKEQ.

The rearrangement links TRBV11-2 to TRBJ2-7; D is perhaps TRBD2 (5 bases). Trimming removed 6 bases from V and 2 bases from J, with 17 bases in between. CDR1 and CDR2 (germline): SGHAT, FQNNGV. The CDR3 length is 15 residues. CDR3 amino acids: CASRARAYGAYEQYF. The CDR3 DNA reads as TGTGCCAGCAGAGCCCGGGCCTACGGGGCCTACGAGCAGTACTTC.

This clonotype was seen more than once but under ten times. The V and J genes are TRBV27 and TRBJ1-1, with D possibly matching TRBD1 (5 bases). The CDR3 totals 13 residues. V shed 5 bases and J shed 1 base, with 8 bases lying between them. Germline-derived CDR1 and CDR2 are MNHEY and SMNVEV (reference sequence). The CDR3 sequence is CASSGGWNTEAFF. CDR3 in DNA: TGTGCCAGCAGTGGGGGTTGGAACACTGAAGCTTTCTTT.

The chain's CDR3 is CASSLSGTGKEAFF. Here the CDR3 DNA reads TGTGCCAGCAGTTTATCCGGCACAGGTAAGGAAGCTTTCTTT. The chain has TRBV27 and TRBJ1-1, with D perhaps TRBD1 (5 bases). Trimming pared 0 bases from V and 8 bases from J, leaving 13 bases between. The CDR3 totals 14 residues. The germline V gene encodes CDR1 MNHEY and CDR2 SMNVEV (reference sequence).

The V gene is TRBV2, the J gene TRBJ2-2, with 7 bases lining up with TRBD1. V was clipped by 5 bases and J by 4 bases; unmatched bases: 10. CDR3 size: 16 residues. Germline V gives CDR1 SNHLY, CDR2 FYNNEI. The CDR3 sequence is CASSRTGTAITGELFF. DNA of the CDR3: TGTGCCAGCAGTCGGACCGGGACAGCTATCACCGGGGAGCTGTTTTTT.

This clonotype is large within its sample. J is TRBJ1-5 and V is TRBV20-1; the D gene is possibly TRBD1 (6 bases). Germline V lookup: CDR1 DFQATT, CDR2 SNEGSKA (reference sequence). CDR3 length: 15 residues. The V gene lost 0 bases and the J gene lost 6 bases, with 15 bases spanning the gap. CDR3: CSAREIKGDGQPQHF. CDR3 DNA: TGCAGTGCTAGAGAGATTAAGGGGGACGGTCAGCCCCAGCATTTT.

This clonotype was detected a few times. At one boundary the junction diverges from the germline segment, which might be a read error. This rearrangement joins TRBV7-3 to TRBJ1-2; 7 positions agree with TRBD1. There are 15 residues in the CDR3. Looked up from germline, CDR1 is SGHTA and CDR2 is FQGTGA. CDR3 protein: CASSLTGEKNYGYTF. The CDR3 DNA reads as TGTGCCAGCAGCCTAACAGGGGAGAAGAACTATGGCTACACCTTC.

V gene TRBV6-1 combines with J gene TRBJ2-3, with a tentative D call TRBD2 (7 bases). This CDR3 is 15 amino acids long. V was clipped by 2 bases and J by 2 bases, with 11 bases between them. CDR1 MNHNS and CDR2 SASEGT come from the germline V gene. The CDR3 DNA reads TGTGCCAGCAGTGAAAGGCGGGGGCTCACAGATACGCAGTATTTT. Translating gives CASSERRGLTDTQYF.

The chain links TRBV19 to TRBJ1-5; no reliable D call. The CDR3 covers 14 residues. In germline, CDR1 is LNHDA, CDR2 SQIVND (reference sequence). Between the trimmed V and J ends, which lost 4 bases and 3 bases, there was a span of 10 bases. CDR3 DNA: TGTGCCAGTAGTAGTCGAACAGTCAATCAGCCCCAGCATTTT. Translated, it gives CASSSRTVNQPQHF.